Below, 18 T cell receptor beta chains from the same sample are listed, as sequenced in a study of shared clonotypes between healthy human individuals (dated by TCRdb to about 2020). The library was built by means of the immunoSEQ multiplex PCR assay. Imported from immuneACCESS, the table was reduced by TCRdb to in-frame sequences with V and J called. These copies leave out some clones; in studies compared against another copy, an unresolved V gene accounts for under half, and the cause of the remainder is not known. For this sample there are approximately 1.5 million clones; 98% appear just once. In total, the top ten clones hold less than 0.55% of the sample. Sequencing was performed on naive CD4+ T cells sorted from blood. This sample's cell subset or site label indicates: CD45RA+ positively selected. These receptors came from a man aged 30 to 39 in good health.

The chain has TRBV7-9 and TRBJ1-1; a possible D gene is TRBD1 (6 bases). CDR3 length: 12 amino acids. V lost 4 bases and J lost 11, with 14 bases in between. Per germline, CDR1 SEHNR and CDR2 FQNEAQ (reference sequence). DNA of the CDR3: TGTGCCAGCAGCTCAGAACAGGGCCTGGCTTTCTTT. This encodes CASSSEQGLAFF. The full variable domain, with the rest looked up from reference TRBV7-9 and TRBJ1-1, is DTGVSQNPRHKITKRGQNVTFRCDPISEHNRLYWYRQTLGQGPEFLTYFQNEAQLEKSRLLSDRFSAERPKGSFSTLEIQRTEQGDSAMYLCASSSEQGLAFFGQGTRLTVV.

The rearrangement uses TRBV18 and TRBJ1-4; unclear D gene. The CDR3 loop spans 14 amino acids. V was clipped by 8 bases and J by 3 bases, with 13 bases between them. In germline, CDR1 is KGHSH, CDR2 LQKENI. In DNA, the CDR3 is TGTGCCAGCAGAGAGGACGGTCCTAATGAAAAACTGTTTTTT. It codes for CASREDGPNEKLFF.

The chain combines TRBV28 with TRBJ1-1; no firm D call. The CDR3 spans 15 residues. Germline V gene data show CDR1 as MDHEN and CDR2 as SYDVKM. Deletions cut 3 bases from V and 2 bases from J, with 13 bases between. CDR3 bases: TGTGCCAGCAGTTTGGACGCGAGGGTCAACACTGAAGCTTTCTTT. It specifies CASSLDARVNTEAFF.

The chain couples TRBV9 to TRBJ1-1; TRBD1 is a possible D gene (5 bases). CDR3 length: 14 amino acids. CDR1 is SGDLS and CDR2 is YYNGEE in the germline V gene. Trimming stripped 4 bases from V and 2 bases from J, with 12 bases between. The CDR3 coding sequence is TGTGCCAGCAGCCCAGGGAGGGGAAACACTGAAGCTTTCTTT. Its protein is CASSPGRGNTEAFF.

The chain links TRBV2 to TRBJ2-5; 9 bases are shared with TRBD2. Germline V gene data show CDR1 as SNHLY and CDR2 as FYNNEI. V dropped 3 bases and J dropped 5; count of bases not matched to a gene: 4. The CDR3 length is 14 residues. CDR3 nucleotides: TGTGCCAGCAGTGAGGGACTAGCTGTTGAGACCCAGTACTTC. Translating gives CASSEGLAVETQYF.

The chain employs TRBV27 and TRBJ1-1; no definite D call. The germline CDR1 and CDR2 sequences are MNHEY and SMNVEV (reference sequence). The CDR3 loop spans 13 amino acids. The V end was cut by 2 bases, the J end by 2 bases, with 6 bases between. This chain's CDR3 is CASSLPGNTEAFF. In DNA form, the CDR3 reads TGTGCCAGCAGTTTACCAGGAAACACTGAAGCTTTCTTT.

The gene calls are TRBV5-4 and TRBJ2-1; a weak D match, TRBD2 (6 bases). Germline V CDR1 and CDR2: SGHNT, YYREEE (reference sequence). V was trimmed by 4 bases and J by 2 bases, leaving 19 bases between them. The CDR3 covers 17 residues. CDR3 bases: TGTGCCAGCAGCCCCAGCGGGCTTCGAGGTACCTACAATGAGCAGTTCTTC. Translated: CASSPSGLRGTYNEQFF.

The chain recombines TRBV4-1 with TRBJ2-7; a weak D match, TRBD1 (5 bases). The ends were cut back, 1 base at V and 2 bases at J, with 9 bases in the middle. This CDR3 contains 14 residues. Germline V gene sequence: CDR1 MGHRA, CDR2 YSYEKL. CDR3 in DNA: TGCGCCAGCAGCCAAGGGCAGGGTACCTACGAGCAGTACTTC. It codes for CASSQGQGTYEQYF.

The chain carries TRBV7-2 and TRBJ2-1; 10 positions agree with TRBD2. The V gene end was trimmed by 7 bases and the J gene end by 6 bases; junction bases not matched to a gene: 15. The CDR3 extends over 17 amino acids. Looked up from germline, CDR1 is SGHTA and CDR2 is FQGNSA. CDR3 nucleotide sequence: TGTGCCAGCACGGGGATTGGGCTAGCGGGAGTTGGCAATGAGCAGTTCTTC. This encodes CASTGIGLAGVGNEQFF.

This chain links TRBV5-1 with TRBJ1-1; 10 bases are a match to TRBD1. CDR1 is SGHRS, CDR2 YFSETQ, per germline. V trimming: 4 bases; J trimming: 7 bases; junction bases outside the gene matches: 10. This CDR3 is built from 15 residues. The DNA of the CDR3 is TGCGCCAGCAGCCCGGGACAGGGGTTTAAAGGTGAAGCTTTCTTT. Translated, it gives CASSPGQGFKGEAFF.

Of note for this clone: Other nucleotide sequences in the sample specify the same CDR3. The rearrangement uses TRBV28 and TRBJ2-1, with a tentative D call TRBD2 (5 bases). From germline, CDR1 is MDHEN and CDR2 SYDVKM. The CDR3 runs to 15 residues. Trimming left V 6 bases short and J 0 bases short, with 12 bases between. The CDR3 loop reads CASSLVGSSYNEQFF. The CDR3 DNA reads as TGTGCCAGCAGCCTTGTGGGGAGCTCCTACAATGAGCAGTTCTTC.

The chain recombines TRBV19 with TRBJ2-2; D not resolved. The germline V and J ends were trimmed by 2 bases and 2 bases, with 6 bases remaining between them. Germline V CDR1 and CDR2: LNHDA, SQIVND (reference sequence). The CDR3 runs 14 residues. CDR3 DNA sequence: TGTGCCAGTAGTATAACTGAAAACACCGGGGAGCTGTTTTTT. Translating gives CASSITENTGELFF.

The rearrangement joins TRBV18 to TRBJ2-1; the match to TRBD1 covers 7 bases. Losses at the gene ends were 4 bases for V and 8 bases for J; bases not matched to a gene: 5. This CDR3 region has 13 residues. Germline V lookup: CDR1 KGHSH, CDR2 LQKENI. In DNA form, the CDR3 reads TGTGCCAGCTCACAGAGGACAGGCGATGAGCAGTTCTTC. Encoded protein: CASSQRTGDEQFF.

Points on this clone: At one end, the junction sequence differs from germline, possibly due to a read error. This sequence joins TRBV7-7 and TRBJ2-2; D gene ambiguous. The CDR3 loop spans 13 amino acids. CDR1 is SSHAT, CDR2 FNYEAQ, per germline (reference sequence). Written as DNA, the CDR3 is TGTGCTAGCAGCTACGGGTTATCCGGGGAGCTGTTTTTT. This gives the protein CASSYGLSGELFF.

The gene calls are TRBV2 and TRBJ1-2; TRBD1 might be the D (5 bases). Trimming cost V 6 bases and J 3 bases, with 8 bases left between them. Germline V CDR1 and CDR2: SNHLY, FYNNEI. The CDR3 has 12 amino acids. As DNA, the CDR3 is TGTGCCAGCAGGGGGCGCGACTATGGCTACACCTTC. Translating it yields CASRGRDYGYTF.

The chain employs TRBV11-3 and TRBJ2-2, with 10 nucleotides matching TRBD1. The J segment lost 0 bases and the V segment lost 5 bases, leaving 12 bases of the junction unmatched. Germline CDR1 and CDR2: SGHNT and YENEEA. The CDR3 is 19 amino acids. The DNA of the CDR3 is TGTGCCAGCAGCACCCCCAACCTTGGACAGGGGGCGAACACCGGGGAGCTGTTTTTT. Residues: CASSTPNLGQGANTGELFF. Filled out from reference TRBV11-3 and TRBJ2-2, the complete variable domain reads EAGVVQSPRYKIIEKKQPVAFWCNPISGHNTLYWYLQNLGQGPELLIRYENEEAVDDSQLPKDRFSAERLKGVDSTLKIQPAELGDSAVYLCASSTPNLGQGANTGELFFGEGSRLTVL.

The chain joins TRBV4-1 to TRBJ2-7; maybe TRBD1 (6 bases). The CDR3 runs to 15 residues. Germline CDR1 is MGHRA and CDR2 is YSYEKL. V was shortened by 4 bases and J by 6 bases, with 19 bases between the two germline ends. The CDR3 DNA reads TGCGCCAGCAGCCCTCAGGGGCTAGCTTGGGGCGAGCAGTACTTC. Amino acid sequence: CASSPQGLAWGEQYF.

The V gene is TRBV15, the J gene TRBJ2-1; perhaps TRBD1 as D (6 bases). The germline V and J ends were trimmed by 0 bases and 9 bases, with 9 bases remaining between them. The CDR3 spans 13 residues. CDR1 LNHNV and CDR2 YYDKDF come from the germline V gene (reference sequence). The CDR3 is CATSREVGAEQFF. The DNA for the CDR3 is TGTGCCACCAGCAGAGAAGTGGGGGCTGAGCAGTTCTTC.